These 31 T cell receptor beta chains share one sample of origin, sequenced in a study of cytomegalovirus exposure and HLA in healthy donors. A multiplex PCR was run with 60 Vbeta primers and 13 Jbeta primers. Profiled with immunoSEQ multiplex PCR; TCRdb holds only in-frame clones, not every one. There are a few hundred thousand clones in the sample; around 81% occur only once, and 10% lies in the top ten. The sequencing input was PBMCs. The source of these receptors is a woman in her 50s in good health and CMV-seropositive.

This clone is a singleton in its sample. CDR3 sequence reads: CASSGQGFYEAFF. DNA of the CDR3: TGTGCCAGCAGCGGACAGGGTTTTTATGAAGCTTTCTTT. The chain uses TRBV7-9 and TRBJ1-1; 8 bases map to TRBD1. The germline gives CDR1 SEHNR, CDR2 FQNEAQ (reference sequence). V dropped 5 bases and J dropped 7; count of bases not matched to a gene: 6. This CDR3 has 13 amino acids.

This chain links TRBV9 with TRBJ2-1; 9 nucleotides match TRBD2. Germline values: CDR1 SGDLS, CDR2 YYNGEE. The CDR3 consists of 16 residues. The J segment lost 9 bases and the V segment lost 0 bases, leaving 10 bases of the junction unmatched. CDR3 bases: TGTGCCAGCAGCGTAGTCTCTCGCGGGGGGGCCTCTGAGCAGTTCTTC. Translating gives CASSVVSRGGASEQFF. Looking up the rest from reference TRBV9 and TRBJ2-1 gives the full variable domain: DSGVTQTPKHLITATGQRVTLRCSPRSGDLSVYWYQQSLDQGLQFLIQYYNGEERAKGNILERFSAQQFPDLHSELNLSSLELGDSALYFCASSVVSRGGASEQFFGPGTRLTVL.

This clone came up once. The V and J genes are TRBV29-1 and TRBJ2-1; TRBD1 is a possible D gene (6 bases). V was cut by 8 bases and J by 0 bases, with 17 bases left in between. The CDR3 totals 15 residues. Per germline, CDR1 SQVTM and CDR2 ANQGSEA. The DNA for the CDR3 is TGCAGCTTACGACAGGTTTACAGCTCCTACAATGAGCAGTTCTTC. This gives the protein CSLRQVYSSYNEQFF.

The V gene is TRBV5-1, the J gene TRBJ2-7; D might be TRBD1 (6 bases). Germline CDR1 SGHRS, CDR2 YFSETQ. V dropped 3 bases and J dropped 1 base, with 8 bases sitting between them. This CDR3 region has 13 residues. CDR3 nucleotide sequence: TGCGCCAGCAGCTGGGACAAGTCCTACGAGCAGTACTTC. It codes for CASSWDKSYEQYF. Supplemented by reference TRBV5-1 and TRBJ2-7, the full variable domain reads KAGVTQTPRYLIKTRGQQVTLSCSPISGHRSVSWYQQTPGQGLQFLFEYFSETQRNKGNFPGRFSGRQFSNSRSEMNVSTLELGDSALYLCASSWDKSYEQYFGPGTRLTVT.

The CDR3 protein is CASSLSETGGYGYTF. The CDR3 bases are TGCGCCAGCAGCTTGTCCGAGACAGGTGGCTATGGCTACACCTTC. The chain links TRBV5-1 to TRBJ1-2; maybe TRBD1 (6 bases). The germline CDR1 and CDR2 sequences are SGHRS and YFSETQ. The V gene lost 1 base and the J gene lost 4 bases, with 14 bases spanning the gap. The CDR3 runs to 15 residues.

The V call is TRBV9, the J call TRBJ2-5; 14 bases line up with TRBD2. The germline gives CDR1 SGDLS, CDR2 YYNGEE. The CDR3 is made up of 16 amino acids. J lost 5 bases, V lost 0 bases, and 3 bases had no gene match. The CDR3 DNA follows: TGTGCCAGCAGCGTAGGACTAGCGGGGGGGTGGGAGACCCAGTACTTC. Its protein product is CASSVGLAGGWETQYF.

The sample holds a few counts of this clone. The chain carries TRBV5-6 and TRBJ1-5; TRBD1 matches at 10 bases. Germline assignment: CDR1 SGHDT and CDR2 YYEEEE. Trimming at V came to 5 bases and at J to 1 base, leaving 3 bases not matched to a gene. This CDR3 spans 15 amino acids. The CDR3 DNA reads as TGTGCCAGCAGTCCGGACAGGGGGAGCAATCAGCCCCAGCATTTT. Its protein product is CASSPDRGSNQPQHF.

V gene TRBV19 combines with J gene TRBJ1-3, with D tentatively TRBD1 (5 bases). The ends were cut back, 11 bases at V and 0 bases at J, with 20 bases in the middle. Germline values: CDR1 LNHDA, CDR2 SQIVND (reference sequence). The CDR3 is 16 residues long. DNA of the CDR3: TGTGCCGCGGGGCAGGGTCCCTTAAACTCTGGAAACACCATATATTTT. This gives the protein CAAGQGPLNSGNTIYF.

The CDR3 region has the DNA TGTGCCAGCAGCCCCGGGTTCAGGGTCGACGAGCAGTACTTC. It encodes CASSPGFRVDEQYF. The chain employs TRBV7-3 and TRBJ2-7, with a tentative D call TRBD1 (5 bases). With 5 bases removed from V and 5 bases from J, the gap between germline ends came to 16 bases. Germline CDR1 reads SGHTA; CDR2 reads FQGTGA. This CDR3 contains 14 residues.

This clone was detected once. The chain employs TRBV19 and TRBJ2-1; 7 bases are a match to TRBD2. CDR1 is LNHDA, CDR2 SQIVND, per germline (reference sequence). The CDR3 loop spans 14 amino acids. With V trimmed by 7 bases and J by 5 bases, 8 bases remained unmatched. CDR3 DNA: TGTGCCAGTACCCGCCGGGGGAGGGACAATGAGCAGTTCTTC. It specifies CASTRRGRDNEQFF.

The CDR3 DNA reads TGTGCCACCAGCAGAATCGACAGGGAGATAGGAAAACTGTTTTTT. Protein product: CATSRIDREIGKLFF. The chain carries TRBV15 and TRBJ1-4, with 7 bases identical to TRBD1. The CDR3 consists of 15 residues. Germline CDR1 reads LNHNV; CDR2 reads YYDKDF (reference sequence). V shed 2 bases and J 10 bases; nucleotides not matched to a gene: 10.

In this sample, this clone turned up a few times. The chain recombines TRBV19 with TRBJ1-6, with a possible D match to TRBD1 (5 bases). Germline CDR1 and CDR2: LNHDA and SQIVND (reference sequence). Deletions cut 3 bases from V and 9 bases from J, with 9 bases between. The CDR3 extends over 13 amino acids. CDR3 protein: CASSMGLSSPLHF. The CDR3, as DNA: TGTGCCAGTAGTATGGGACTAAGTTCACCCCTCCACTTT.

The J gene is TRBJ2-7, the V gene TRBV5-1, with D perhaps matching TRBD1 (6 bases). The CDR3 sequence is 16 residues long. Trimming stripped 0 bases from V and 0 bases from J, with 13 bases between. CDR1 is SGHRS and CDR2 is YFSETQ in the germline V gene. The CDR3 coding sequence is TGCGCCAGCAGCTTGGCCCACCAGGGGATCTCCTACGAGCAGTACTTC. It codes for CASSLAHQGISYEQYF.

This clone was detected only a few times. The chain has TRBV4-3 and TRBJ1-1; maybe TRBD1 (6 bases). This CDR3 contains 14 residues. V was trimmed by 1 base and J by 0 bases, leaving 6 bases between them. Germline V gives CDR1 LGHNA, CDR2 YSLEER. This chain's CDR3 is CASSQGTVNTEAFF. The CDR3 DNA reads TGCGCCAGCAGCCAAGGGACAGTGAACACTGAAGCTTTCTTT.

CDR3 amino acids: CASSLGGAGTQYF. Here the CDR3 DNA reads TGTGCCAGCAGTTTGGGGGGAGCAGGTACGCAGTATTTT. The chain carries TRBV6-1 and TRBJ2-3; possibly TRBD2 for D (6 bases). The CDR3 totals 13 residues. The germline V gene encodes CDR1 MNHNS and CDR2 SASEGT. V shed 5 bases and J shed 8 bases, with 14 bases lying between them.

The V call is TRBV2, the J call TRBJ1-5, with D possibly being TRBD1 (5 bases). This CDR3 is built from 15 residues. With 9 bases removed from V and 0 bases from J, the gap between germline ends came to 15 bases. Per the germline V gene, CDR1 is SNHLY and CDR2 is FYNNEI. CDR3 in DNA: TGTGCCAGTGGAGAACAGGTTTATAGCAATCAGCCCCAGCATTTT. Protein sequence: CASGEQVYSNQPQHF.

This chain uses TRBV19 with TRBJ2-7; 8 nucleotides align to TRBD2. The V gene's germline CDR1 is LNHDA and CDR2 SQIVND (reference sequence). Losses at the gene ends were 4 bases for V and 3 bases for J; bases not matched to a gene: 5. This CDR3 contains 14 residues. The CDR3 sequence is CASSTGTRDYEQYF. As DNA, the CDR3 is TGTGCCAGTAGTACCGGGACTAGGGACTACGAGCAGTACTTC. The complete variable domain, with remaining parts taken from reference TRBV19 and TRBJ2-7, reads DGGITQSPKYLFRKEGQNVTLSCEQNLNHDAMYWYRQDPGQGLRLIYYSQIVNDFQKGDIAEGYSVSREKKESFPLTVTSAQKNPTAFYLCASSTGTRDYEQYFGPGTRLTVT.

The gene calls are TRBV28 and TRBJ2-2; 7 bases are a match to TRBD2. The CDR3 consists of 16 residues. Unmatched junction bases numbered 8, after V lost 1 base and J lost 6 bases. CDR1 MDHEN and CDR2 SYDVKM come from the germline V gene. The CDR3 region has the DNA TGTGCCAGCAGTTTATCGGGGGGTCGGGTGGCCGGGGAGCTGTTTTTT. Protein sequence: CASSLSGGRVAGELFF.

V gene TRBV18 combines with J gene TRBJ1-1; no clear D. Germline CDR1 and CDR2: KGHSH and LQKENI. The CDR3 is 14 amino acids. V gave up 2 bases and J gave up 1 base, with 8 bases separating them. The CDR3 spells CASSPGGGNTEAFF. CDR3 bases: TGTGCCAGCTCACCAGGAGGAGGGAACACTGAAGCTTTCTTT.

The chain combines TRBV27 with TRBJ1-4, with a possible D match to TRBD1 (6 bases). Germline lookup yields CDR1 MNHEY and CDR2 SMNVEV (reference sequence). This CDR3 comprises 16 residues. V lost 5 bases, J lost 5 bases, and 18 bases lay in between. The CDR3 loop reads CASSRAFRGYNEKLFF. The CDR3 DNA reads as TGTGCCAGCAGTCGGGCCTTCAGGGGCTACAATGAAAAACTGTTTTTT.

V gene TRBV19 combines with J gene TRBJ1-2; D not certain. V lost 8 bases and J lost 2, with 15 bases in between. The CDR3 runs 14 residues. CDR1 LNHDA and CDR2 SQIVND come from the germline V gene (reference sequence). This CDR3 is CASSTAERNYGYTF. The CDR3 coding sequence is TGTGCCAGTTCTACTGCCGAGAGGAACTATGGCTACACCTTC.

The chain is built from TRBV5-6 and TRBJ1-5; 7 nucleotides line up with TRBD1. The CDR3 has 15 residues. Trimming removed 4 bases from V and 4 bases from J; junction bases left unmatched: 8. The germline gives CDR1 SGHDT, CDR2 YYEEEE. The CDR3 is CASSTLGTVNQPQHF. CDR3 DNA: TGTGCCAGCAGCACATTAGGGACAGTTAATCAGCCCCAGCATTTT.

Only a few counts were recorded for this clone. This chain connects TRBV6-5 to TRBJ1-5; no clear D gene. The CDR3 length is 15 residues. Germline CDR1 and CDR2: MNHEY and SVGAGI. Trimming pared 0 bases from V and 0 bases from J, leaving 6 bases between. The DNA of the CDR3 is TGTGCCAGCAGTTACTCAGCAAATAGCAATCAGCCCCAGCATTTT. It translates to CASSYSANSNQPQHF.

This clone was detected once. The chain carries TRBV6-5 and TRBJ1-6; D might be TRBD1 (5 bases). Germline V gene lookup returns CDR1 MNHEY and CDR2 SVGAGI. Trimming took off 0 bases at V and 4 bases at J, with 7 bases between the two ends. CDR3 length: 15 amino acids. The CDR3 spells CASSYSRQYNSPLHF. The CDR3 DNA sequence: TGTGCCAGCAGTTACTCGAGACAGTATAATTCACCCCTCCACTTT.

CDR3 nucleotides: TGTGCCAGCAAAGAGGGCGAATGGAGGTCACCCCTCCACTTT. Translation: CASKEGEWRSPLHF. The genes are TRBV6-1 and TRBJ1-6; no clear D. Trimming took off 7 bases at V and 10 bases at J, with 17 bases between the two ends. The CDR3 runs 14 residues. Germline values: CDR1 MNHNS, CDR2 SASEGT.

This sequence joins TRBV5-1 and TRBJ2-1; TRBD2 agrees at 9 bases. J gave up 7 bases and V 4 bases, and 9 bases lay outside the gene matches. This CDR3 comprises 15 residues. Germline V gene sequence: CDR1 SGHRS, CDR2 YFSETQ. In nucleotides, the CDR3 is TGCGCCAGCAGCCCAAGCGGGGGGCTGATAAATGAGCAGTTCTTC. Translation: CASSPSGGLINEQFF.

The rearrangement joins TRBV18 to TRBJ2-1; 7 bases are shared with TRBD1. The CDR3 contains 15 residues. Losses at the gene ends were 1 base for V and 6 bases for J; bases not matched to a gene: 6. Per germline, CDR1 KGHSH and CDR2 LQKENI. CDR3 region: CASSPRRTGFNEQFF. The CDR3 DNA sequence: TGTGCCAGCTCACCACGACGGACAGGTTTCAATGAGCAGTTCTTC.

Comment on this clone: An end of the junction does not agree with germline; a read error may underlie this. J is TRBJ1-2 and V is TRBV5-5; D may be TRBD1 (5 bases). The CDR3 runs 12 residues. The germline V gene encodes CDR1 SGHKS and CDR2 YYEKEE (reference sequence). The CDR3 DNA is TGTGCCAGCAGCCTGGGGGGGGGAGAGGCAGTCTTC. Its translation is CASSLGGGEAVF.

This clone was seen a handful of times. The chain links TRBV5-6 to TRBJ2-7; 11 bases are shared with TRBD2. This CDR3 region has 14 residues. Germline CDR1 is SGHDT and CDR2 is YYEEEE. J lost 1 base, V lost 3 bases, and 0 bases had no gene match. The CDR3 spells CASSSSGGSYEQYF. DNA of the CDR3: TGTGCCAGCAGCTCTAGCGGGGGGTCCTACGAGCAGTACTTC.

The chain has TRBV5-5 and TRBJ2-3, with 11 bases that match TRBD1. The CDR3 has 15 residues. Trimming cost V 3 bases and J 6 bases; bases outside gene matches: 6. From germline, CDR1 is SGHKS and CDR2 YYEKEE (reference sequence). The CDR3 DNA sequence: TGTGCCAGCAGCTCACTGGACAGGGGGCGTGATACGCAGTATTTT. Translation: CASSSLDRGRDTQYF.

CDR3 sequence reads: CASSEVGAGTGELFF. Here the CDR3 DNA reads TGTGCCAGCAGTGAAGTGGGGGCAGGCACCGGGGAGCTGTTTTTT. J is TRBJ2-2 and V is TRBV2; D is possibly TRBD1 (6 bases). Trimming pared 1 base from V and 4 bases from J, leaving 10 bases between. This CDR3 is built from 15 residues. CDR1 is SNHLY, CDR2 FYNNEI, per germline.